This T cell receptor beta chain was identified in a study of beta chain features in type 1 diabetes. With 4 bases clipped from V and 7 bases from J, the junction kept 6 bases outside the gene matches. The germline V gene has CDR1 MDHEN and CDR2 SYDVKM. This CDR3 is built from 14 residues. This clone occurred a few times. Its antigen is not identified. Markers CD45RO/CCR7/CD25/CD127/CD95/CD27 served to sort CD4+ naive, central memory, regulatory and stem cell-like memory cells. Expressed TCRB transcripts were sequenced because the isolated RNA had all been reverse transcribed beforehand. Libraries were prepared by immunoSEQ multiplex PCR; TCRdb keeps only in-frame clonotypes and omits some of them. This table holds 250,000 to 300,000 clones, under 8.5% found once. Regarding the study as a whole: Among type 1 diabetes patients, VDJ junctions had fewer insertions and more deletions.

This TCR was recovered from a woman younger than 35 in good health. Sample: central memory CD4+ T cells from blood. The chain is built from TRBV28 and TRBJ1-4; 7 bases are a match to TRBD1. CDR3 sequence: CASSSGQWAEKLFF. CDR3 DNA: TGTGCCAGCAGTTCGGGACAGTGGGCTGAAAAACTGTTTTTT.